Each of the 32 T cell receptor beta chains below was sequenced from the same sample in a study of blood T cell repertoires in COVID-19. Assay: immunoSEQ multiplex PCR; the TCRdb copy retains only in-frame clones and omits some. The sample lists about 100,000 clones, more than 75% occurring once. Sequenced input: peripheral blood. Receptors originate from a human donor in a cohort sampled during active COVID-19.

The chain joins TRBV5-6 to TRBJ2-3; the D is unclear. V was pared by 4 bases and J by 3 bases, with 12 bases between. The CDR3 is 14 amino acids. The germline V gene has CDR1 SGHDT and CDR2 YYEEEE. CDR3 DNA sequence: TGTGCCAGCAGCCCCCCCATGAGGACAGATACGCAGTATTTT. It is translated as CASSPPMRTDTQYF.

V and J are TRBV4-1 and TRBJ2-2; 8 bases line up with TRBD1. The ends lost 4 bases at V and 5 bases at J; junction bases unmatched: 6. Germline V lookup: CDR1 MGHRA, CDR2 YSYEKL. This CDR3 has 15 residues. The chain's CDR3 is CASSRGTGGTGELFF. As DNA, the CDR3 is TGCGCCAGCAGCCGCGGGACAGGAGGGACCGGGGAGCTGTTTTTT.

This chain connects TRBV7-7 to TRBJ2-5, with 8 bases aligning to TRBD2. The ends lost 7 bases at V and 4 bases at J; junction bases unmatched: 11. The length of the CDR3 is 15 residues. Germline-derived CDR1 and CDR2 are SSHAT and FNYEAQ (reference sequence). The CDR3 sequence is CASTRSGGVGETQYF. CDR3 nucleotide sequence: TGTGCCAGCACCCGTTCGGGGGGGGTAGGAGAGACCCAGTACTTC.

The chain employs TRBV3-1 (or the pseudogene TRBV3-2) and TRBJ2-1; 12 nucleotides line up with TRBD2. V lost 4 bases and J lost 12; bases outside the gene matches: 10. From germline, CDR1 is LGHDT and CDR2 YNNKEL (reference sequence). This CDR3 contains 15 residues. CDR3 in amino acids: CASSPRTSGKIAQFF. The CDR3 nucleotides read TGTGCCAGCAGCCCGAGGACTAGCGGGAAAATTGCGCAGTTCTTC.

The chain joins TRBV24-1 to TRBJ2-3; 8 bases fit TRBD2. The trim removed 4 bases at V and 1 base at J, leaving 9 bases unmatched. The CDR3 consists of 17 residues. Germline V gene data show CDR1 as KGHDR and CDR2 as SFDVKD. In DNA, the CDR3 is TGTGCCACCAGTGACCCCAGCGGGGGAGCTGGCACAGATACGCAGTATTTT. Encoded protein: CATSDPSGGAGTDTQYF.

The V and J genes are TRBV24-1 and TRBJ2-2, with TRBD2 matching 8 bases. The junction had 6 bases not matched to a gene; V was cut back by 5 bases and J by 5 bases. Germline assignment: CDR1 KGHDR and CDR2 SFDVKD. The CDR3 length is 15 residues. CDR3 DNA sequence: TGTGCCACCAGTGGGGCGGGAGGATCGACCGGGGAGCTGTTTTTT. It codes for CATSGAGGSTGELFF.

The chain links TRBV6-5 to TRBJ1-1; D is perhaps TRBD1 (6 bases). This CDR3 has 15 amino acids. The V end lost 6 bases, the J end lost 6 bases, and 20 bases lay between the germline ends. Germline lookup yields CDR1 MNHEY and CDR2 SVGAGI. CDR3 DNA sequence: TGTGCCAGCAGCCCCGTCCCACAGGGTTGGGCTGAAGCTTTCTTT. This codes for CASSPVPQGWAEAFF.

V gene TRBV4-3 combines with J gene TRBJ2-1; 8 bases map to TRBD1. The CDR3 is 15 residues long. CDR1 LGHNA and CDR2 YSLEER come from the germline V gene. Unmatched junction bases numbered 2, after V lost 2 bases and J lost 2 bases. CDR3 loop: CASSQPGGPYNEQFF. The DNA of the CDR3 is TGCGCCAGCAGCCAACCAGGGGGCCCCTACAATGAGCAGTTCTTC.

V and J are TRBV5-6 and TRBJ2-7; 7 bases align to TRBD1. The CDR3 totals 15 residues. V lost 4 bases, J lost 2 bases, and 9 bases stayed unmatched. Per germline, CDR1 SGHDT and CDR2 YYEEEE. The CDR3 bases are TGTGCCAGCAGCCCGGTAGGGCAGGGGGCCTACGAGCAGTACTTC. Translated: CASSPVGQGAYEQYF. Full variable domain (rest looked up from reference TRBV5-6 and TRBJ2-7): DAGVTQSPTHLIKTRGQQVTLRCSPKSGHDTVSWYQQALGQGPQFIFQYYEEEERQRGNFPDRFSGHQFPNYSSELNVNALLLGDSALYLCASSPVGQGAYEQYFGPGTRLTVT.

V gene TRBV5-8 combines with J gene TRBJ2-3, with TRBD2 matching 13 bases. This CDR3 contains 17 residues. V gave up 0 bases and J gave up 3 bases; unmatched junction bases: 4. CDR1 and CDR2 (germline): SGHTS, YDEGEE. The CDR3: CASSLGLAGGRTDTQYF. The CDR3, as DNA: TGTGCCAGCAGCTTGGGACTAGCGGGAGGTCGTACAGATACGCAGTATTTT.

The chain joins TRBV27 to TRBJ2-2, with 15 bases matching TRBD2. Germline values: CDR1 MNHEY, CDR2 SMNVEV (reference sequence). J lost 1 base, V lost 7 bases, and 4 bases had no gene match. The CDR3 spans 17 residues. CDR3 sequence (DNA): TGTGCCAGCACCTCGGGACTAGCGGGAGGGAACACCGGGGAGCTGTTTTTT. Protein sequence: CASTSGLAGGNTGELFF.

The rearrangement links TRBV28 to TRBJ1-2; the D gene is possibly TRBD1 (5 bases). V lost 2 bases and J lost 1, with 5 bases in between. Germline CDR1 is MDHEN and CDR2 is SYDVKM. The CDR3 is made up of 13 amino acids. CDR3 residues: CASSLRGNYGYTF. CDR3 nucleotides: TGTGCCAGCAGTTTAAGGGGTAACTATGGCTACACCTTC.

This chain links TRBV6-6 with TRBJ2-6; possible D gene TRBD1, 6 bases. Germline CDR1 MNHNY, CDR2 SVGAGI (reference sequence). V lost 7 bases and J lost 2, with 12 bases in between. This CDR3 region has 15 residues. The CDR3 nucleotides read TGTGCCAGCAACACAGGGCAACCTGGGGCCAACGTCCTGACTTTC. Translating it yields CASNTGQPGANVLTF.

The chain recombines TRBV18 with TRBJ2-3; tentatively, D is TRBD2 (7 bases). The CDR3 contains 16 residues. In germline, CDR1 is KGHSH, CDR2 LQKENI. V lost 0 bases and J lost 8, with 18 bases in between. For the CDR3, the DNA is TGTGCCAGCTCACCACCGATGCTAGCGGCACAGGGTACGCAGTATTTT. It translates to CASSPPMLAAQGTQYF. Based on the CDR3 plus reference TRBV18 and TRBJ2-3, the full variable domain is NAGVMQNPRHLVRRRGQEARLRCSPMKGHSHVYWYRQLPEEGLKFMVYLQKENIIDESGMPKERFSAEFPKEGPSILRIQQVVRGDSAAYFCASSPPMLAAQGTQYFGPGTRLTVL.

The chain links TRBV12-3 or TRBV12-4 to TRBJ1-2, with 8 nucleotides matching TRBD1. The CDR3 contains 13 residues. V dropped 6 bases and J dropped 4; count of bases not matched to a gene: 4. CDR3 coding DNA: TGTGCCAGCAGGGGGACAGGACGCTATGGCTACACCTTC. Amino acids: CASRGTGRYGYTF.

The chain recombines TRBV9 with TRBJ1-1, with D possibly TRBD1 on 5 matching bases. Per the germline V gene, CDR1 is SGDLS and CDR2 is YYNGEE. Trimming left V 4 bases short and J 1 base short, with 11 bases between. The CDR3 spans 14 residues. CDR3 DNA sequence: TGTGCCAGCAGCTTTCAGACAGCGAACACTGAAGCTTTCTTT. It specifies CASSFQTANTEAFF.

The chain joins TRBV5-1 to TRBJ2-3, with TRBD2 matching 8 bases. The CDR3 runs to 15 residues. The V gene end was trimmed by 5 bases and the J gene end by 0 bases; junction bases not matched to a gene: 5. Germline CDR1 is SGHRS and CDR2 is YFSETQ. Here the CDR3 DNA reads TGCGCCAGCAGTTCTAGCGGGCTTAGCACAGATACGCAGTATTTT. Translation: CASSSSGLSTDTQYF.

A few counts support this clone. This chain links TRBV3-1 (or the pseudogene TRBV3-2) with TRBJ1-5, with 7 bases matching TRBD1. Trimming cost V 5 bases and J 5 bases; bases outside gene matches: 6. CDR3 size: 14 residues. Germline V lookup: CDR1 LGHDT, CDR2 YNNKEL (reference sequence). The CDR3 DNA is TGTGCCAGCAGCTTACGACAGGGCGATCAGCCCCAGCATTTT. Its protein is CASSLRQGDQPQHF.

This clone appeared a single time. The chain employs TRBV10-3 and TRBJ1-1, with D maybe TRBD1 (5 bases). CDR3 length: 15 amino acids. Between the trimmed V and J ends, which lost 4 bases and 5 bases, there was a span of 17 bases. The germline CDR1 and CDR2 sequences are ENHRY and SYGVKD. The CDR3 DNA is TGTGCCATCAGTGCACTCCCGGACACCAAGACTGAAGCTTTCTTT. Translation: CAISALPDTKTEAFF.

The chain uses TRBV3-1 (or the pseudogene TRBV3-2) and TRBJ2-1, with a weak D call TRBD2 (5 bases). The germline V gene has CDR1 LGHDT and CDR2 YNNKEL (reference sequence). V was trimmed by 1 base and J by 6 bases, leaving 7 bases between them. This CDR3 has 13 residues. The CDR3 reads CASSQGAGNEQFF. Written as DNA, the CDR3 is TGTGCCAGCAGCCAAGGGGCGGGCAATGAGCAGTTCTTC.

The V gene is TRBV3-1 (or the pseudogene TRBV3-2), the J gene TRBJ1-1; weak D call: TRBD1 (5 bases). This CDR3 has 16 residues. Germline lookup yields CDR1 LGHDT and CDR2 YNNKEL (reference sequence). Deletions cut 2 bases from V and 7 bases from J, with 20 bases between. This CDR3 is CASSQHIGTQSGEAFF. The CDR3, as DNA: TGTGCCAGCAGCCAACATATCGGGACTCAATCGGGTGAAGCTTTCTTT.

This clone was observed a single time. The rearrangement joins TRBV9 to TRBJ2-5; the D gene is possibly TRBD2 (6 bases). Between the trimmed V and J ends, which lost 4 bases and 1 base, there was a span of 14 bases. The CDR3 is 15 amino acids. CDR1 and CDR2 from the germline V gene are SGDLS and YYNGEE. The CDR3 nucleotides are TGTGCCAGCAGCTCCCCGGCGGGGTCCCAAGAGACCCAGTACTTC. Translated: CASSSPAGSQETQYF.

This clone was picked up one time. J is TRBJ2-7 and V is TRBV7-2; possible D gene TRBD1, 5 bases. The CDR3 spans 16 residues. The V gene lost 1 base and the J gene lost 0 bases, with 13 bases spanning the gap. CDR1 and CDR2 from the germline V gene are SGHTA and FQGNSA. The CDR3 sequence is CASSLGQSMGSYEQYF. As DNA, the CDR3 is TGTGCCAGCAGCTTAGGACAGTCGATGGGCTCCTACGAGCAGTACTTC.

The chain links TRBV6-2 or TRBV6-3 to TRBJ1-4; perhaps TRBD1 as D (5 bases). CDR1 and CDR2 from the germline V gene are MNHEY and SVGEGT. V lost 6 bases to trimming and J lost 8 bases, with 19 bases between them. This CDR3 is 15 amino acids long. CDR3 in DNA: TGTGCCAGCAGCCGTGGGACCGGGGGAGGCGAAAAACTGTTTTTT. This sequence encodes CASSRGTGGGEKLFF.

This chain links TRBV27 with TRBJ2-3; D gene unclear. The CDR3 spans 15 residues. CDR1 is MNHEY and CDR2 is SMNVEV in the germline V gene (reference sequence). Trimming stripped 5 bases from V and 1 base from J, with 13 bases between. CDR3 region: CASSPRRYGTDTQYF. The CDR3 nucleotides read TGTGCCAGCAGTCCTAGGAGATACGGCACAGATACGCAGTATTTT.

Only a few counts were recorded for this clone. The chain recombines TRBV5-6 with TRBJ2-1; 7 bases agree with TRBD2. CDR1 and CDR2 from the germline V gene are SGHDT and YYEEEE. The CDR3 runs 12 residues. The V segment lost 4 bases and the J segment 9 bases; nucleotides outside the gene matches: 4. The CDR3 sequence is CASSRRTSEQFF. The DNA of the CDR3 is TGTGCCAGCAGCCGGAGGACTAGTGAGCAGTTCTTC.

This chain joins TRBV6-5 and TRBJ2-1, with TRBD2 matching 9 bases. Per germline, CDR1 MNHEY and CDR2 SVGAGI. The CDR3 runs 15 residues. V lost 6 bases and J lost 10; bases outside the gene matches: 13. The CDR3 DNA reads as TGTGCCAGCAGCGCTACATTACTAGCGGGCTTCGAGCAGTTCTTC. Protein product: CASSATLLAGFEQFF.

The chain couples TRBV24-1 to TRBJ2-2, with a weak D call TRBD2 (5 bases). The germline CDR1 and CDR2 sequences are KGHDR and SFDVKD. The CDR3 sequence is 16 residues long. V lost 2 bases, J lost 0 bases, and 9 bases lay in between. The CDR3 nucleotides are TGTGCCACCAGTGATTCCGGCGGGTCGAACACCGGGGAGCTGTTTTTT. Translated, it gives CATSDSGGSNTGELFF.

The chain's CDR3 is CASTSARTYEQYF. CDR3 DNA: TGCGCCAGCACTAGCGCAAGGACCTACGAGCAGTACTTC. The rearrangement links TRBV10-2 to TRBJ2-7; possible D gene TRBD2, 6 bases. V lost 7 bases and J 2 bases, leaving 12 bases between the germline ends. The CDR3 is made up of 13 amino acids. Germline CDR1 and CDR2: WSHSY and SAAADI.

The chain couples TRBV6-6 to TRBJ1-1; 9 bases map to TRBD1. CDR1 and CDR2 (germline): MNHNY, SVGAGI (reference sequence). J was trimmed by 7 bases and V by 4 bases; bases with no gene match: 7. This CDR3 has 14 amino acids. CDR3 sequence: CASSSRGGQGEAFF. The DNA for the CDR3 is TGTGCCAGCAGTTCTCGTGGGGGACAGGGTGAAGCTTTCTTT.

The chain links TRBV18 to TRBJ2-3; maybe TRBD1 (6 bases). The CDR3 is 16 residues long. Germline lookup yields CDR1 KGHSH and CDR2 LQKENI. Trimming removed 0 bases at V and 1 base at J, with 11 bases between. The CDR3 here is CASSPPDTGRTDTQYF. CDR3 coding DNA: TGTGCCAGCTCACCACCGGATACAGGGCGCACAGATACGCAGTATTTT.

The CDR3 here is CASSQETGNIGYTF. CDR3 in DNA: TGTGCCAGCAGCCAAGAGACAGGGAATATAGGCTACACCTTC. The chain recombines TRBV3-1 (or the pseudogene TRBV3-2) with TRBJ1-2; TRBD1 agrees at 7 bases. After removal of 0 bases from V and 8 bases from J, the junction contained 6 bases not matched to a gene. The CDR3 sequence is 14 residues long. The germline CDR1 and CDR2 sequences are LGHDT and YNNKEL (reference sequence).